This T cell receptor beta chain originates from a study of blood T cells in healthy people across ages. Using a J-beta primer mix together with a sample-barcoded 5' primer, a second PCR was run for roughly 6 to 12 cycles. TCRdb reprocessed the 5' RACE reads with MiXCR, giving one entry per CDR3 protein. This repertoire shows some 690,000 distinct CDR3 sequences, 22% found once; its top ten account for about 20%. V lost 10 bases, J lost 8 bases, and 12 bases lay in between. The CDR3 spans 11 residues. Per germline, CDR1 SGHAT and CDR2 FQNNGV. Peripheral blood from each donor was collected in a volume of approximately 9.2 milliliters. Per sample, a minimum of 6.5 million PBMCs were isolated. Total RNA amounts of at least 5.5 micrograms were extracted per sample.

J is TRBJ2-1 and V is TRBV11-2; D not resolved. Sequenced: blood. The source is a man between 70 and 80 years old in good health. The CDR3 region has the DNA TGTGCCAACGACGCTTGCGATGAGCAGTTCTTC. The encoded protein is CANDACDEQFF. Full variable domain (missing parts from reference TRBV11-2 and TRBJ2-1): EAGVAQSPRYKIIEKRQSVAFWCNPISGHATLYWYQQILGQGPKLLIQFQNNGVVDDSQLPKDRFSAERLKGVDSTLKIQPAKLEDSAVYLCANDACDEQFFGPGTRLTVL.